The T cell receptor beta chain under discussion was sequenced for a study of T cells in Graves' hyperthyroidism and ophthalmopathy. TCR beta CDR3 sequences were amplified from RNA transcripts. During a first-round RT-PCR of the TCR CDR3, the HTBI primer set was used. TCRdb re-called the multiplex PCR reads through MiXCR, storing one row per CDR3 protein. The sample carries roughly 500,000 distinct CDR3 sequences, 40% to 55% recorded once. It was uncontrolled infection, other autoimmune disease, pregnancy or lactation that excluded patients. Whole-study findings and limits: Ophthalmopathy stood apart from stable hyperthyroidism in a 13 V-J model.

Points on this clonotype: No antigen is known for it.

Sequencing input: peripheral blood or thyroid tissue (not recorded which). The sequence was obtained from an adult woman with Graves' disease, either hyperthyroidism or ophthalmopathy (not recorded which).

Here the CDR3 DNA reads TGCGCCAGCAGCGTTAGGAGGGAGAGGACTGAAGCTTTCTTT. It codes for CASSVRRERTEAFF. The rearrangement joins TRBV5-1 to TRBJ1-1; D gene uncertain. The CDR3 sequence is 14 residues long. V lost 4 bases to trimming and J lost 5 bases, with 15 bases between them. Germline values: CDR1 SGHRS, CDR2 YFSETQ.